The rows below give T cell receptor beta chains drawn from one sample of a study of shared T cell receptors in the human thymus. TCRdb's table, derived via immunoSEQ multiplex PCR, lists solely in-frame clones and lacks some. The sample records approximately 400,000 clones, 85% to 95% being singletons. What was sequenced was thymocytes. The receptors originated from a human donor. The CDR3 runs from the conserved cysteine through the conserved F or W. D genes are given only for firm matches. A clone size is listed for some rows: how often the clone was seen (once, few, many), or a class if it is expanded.

once,TRBJ2-5,TRBV29-1,16,TRBD1,TGCAGCGGATGCGAGATTAAAAGGGGGCTGAAAGAGACCCAGTACTTC,CSGCEIKRGLKETQYF
.,TRBJ1-2,TRBV29-1,12,.,TGCAGCGTTGAAGAAAGCGACAGCGGCTACACCTTC,CSVEESDSGYTF
.,TRBJ1-2,TRBV28,16,.,TGTGCCAGCAGTTTAGTGAGACGACGGGCAGTGAAGGGCTACACCTTC,CASSLVRRRAVKGYTF
.,TRBJ2-7,TRBV28,17,TRBD1,TGTGCCAGCAGTTTGGAGGTTCAGGACAGGGAGGACTACGAGCAGTACTTC,CASSLEVQDREDYEQYF
.,TRBJ2-4,TRBV5-1,13,.,TGCGCCAGCAGCTTCCTTGACAAAAACATTCAGTACTTC,CASSFLDKNIQYF
.,TRBJ2-7,TRBV28,16,TRBD2,TGTGCCAGCAGTCCCACGGCTAGCGGGCGGTCCTACGAGCAGTACTTC,CASSPTASGRSYEQYF
.,TRBJ2-1,TRBV25-1,17,.,TGTGCCAGCAGTGCTGACCCATTCATAACCTCCTACAATGAGCAGTTCTTC,CASSADPFITSYNEQFF
.,TRBJ2-3,TRBV7-9,15,TRBD1,TGTGCCAGCAGCACCAGGGGGTGGTATCCAGATACGCAGTATTTT,CASSTRGWYPDTQYF
.,TRBJ2-2,TRBV7-8,14,.,TGTGCCAGCAGCTCGGACAGAGTCACCGGGGAGCTGTTTTTT,CASSSDRVTGELFF
.,TRBJ2-3,TRBV9,16,TRBD1,TGTGCCAGCAGCGAGGGGGGACAGGTTAGCACAGATACGCAGTATTTT,CASSEGGQVSTDTQYF
.,TRBJ2-7,TRBV7-8,13,.,TGTGCCAGCAGCTTAACCCCGTCCTACGAGCAGTACTTC,CASSLTPSYEQYF
.,TRBJ2-2,TRBV28,17,TRBD1,TGTGCCAGCAGACGCGAACAGCCCAGGGGGCGGGACGGGGAGCTGTTTTTT,CASRREQPRGRDGELFF
.,TRBJ2-3,TRBV4-2,19,TRBD2,TGTGCCAGCAGCCAAGTTAGGTTTTGGCGGGAGATCCAGCCCGATACGCAGTATTTT,CASSQVRFWREIQPDTQYF
.,TRBJ2-1,TRBV6-4,21,TRBD2,TGTGCCAGCAGTGACGGTTCGAGGGCTAGCGGATACGGGGAATCCTACAATGAGCAGTTCTTC,CASSDGSRASGYGESYNEQFF
.,TRBJ1-2,TRBV5-1,16,.,TGCGCCAGCAGCTTGGGGACACAGGAAGGGTATTATGGCTACACCTTC,CASSLGTQEGYYGYTF
once,TRBJ2-7,TRBV7-8,20,TRBD2,TGTGCCAGCAGCTTAGCACCCCTGAGGGTAGCGGGAGTAAGCCCCTACGAGCAGTACTTC,CASSLAPLRVAGVSPYEQYF
.,TRBJ1-4,TRBV4-2,17,.,TGTGCCAGCAGCCAAGATCGACGGCCCGCTTGGGGTGAAAAACTGTTTTTT,CASSQDRRPAWGEKLFF
.,TRBJ1-2,TRBV18,12,TRBD1,TGTGCCAGCTCCGACAGGGAGGATGGCTACACCTTC,CASSDREDGYTF
.,TRBJ1-4,TRBV5-1,16,.,TGCGCCAGCAGCTTGTCATCCGGGCCCGCGAAGGAAAAACTGTTTTTT,CASSLSSGPAKEKLFF
.,TRBJ2-7,TRBV5-1,14,TRBD1,TGCGCCAGCAGCACCGGGACAGCCTCCTACGAGCAGTACTTC,CASSTGTASYEQYF
.,TRBJ1-2,TRBV5-8,14,.,TGTGCCAGCAGCTTCCGGATGGTGCGGGGTGGCTACACCTTC,CASSFRMVRGGYTF
.,TRBJ2-3,TRBV5-1,13,.,TGCGCCAGCAGCTTTTCAGACACAGATACGCAGTATTTT,CASSFSDTDTQYF
.,TRBJ1-1,TRBV7-4,13,.,TGTGCCAGCAGCTTACGAGGGGACACTGAAGCTTTCTTT,CASSLRGDTEAFF
.,TRBJ2-1,TRBV6-1,15,TRBD2,TGTGCCAGCGACAGGGAGCGGGAGGGCAACAATGAGCAGTTCTTC,CASDREREGNNEQFF
.,TRBJ1-2,TRBV5-5,13,.,TGTGCCAGCAGCTTAGTTGGCGGGGCCCGCTACACCTTC,CASSLVGGARYTF
.,TRBJ1-1,TRBV7-9,12,.,TGTGCCAGCAGTACTACAGGGAGCGAAGCTTTCTTT,CASSTTGSEAFF
.,TRBJ2-7,TRBV5-1,17,.,TGCGCCAGCAGGTTTTACGCCCGGGACGGACCAACCTACGAGCAGTACTTC,CASRFYARDGPTYEQYF
.,TRBJ2-1,TRBV9,16,TRBD2,TGTGCCAGCAGCGTAGAGGCCAGCGGGAGGTCAAGTGAGCAGTTCTTC,CASSVEASGRSSEQFF
.,TRBJ2-6,TRBV28,19,TRBD1,TGTGCCAGCAGAGCTGGGTCGACAGGGGGTAACTCTGGGGCCAACGTCCTGACTTTC,CASRAGSTGGNSGANVLTF
.,TRBJ1-5,TRBV11-2,15,.,TGTGCCAGCAGCTGCGGGCCGCCAAGCAATCAGCCCCAGCATTTT,CASSCGPPSNQPQHF
.,TRBJ2-1,TRBV6-5,15,TRBD2,TGTGCCAGCAGTTCTAGCGGGAGTCATCCCAATGAGCAGTTCTTC,CASSSSGSHPNEQFF
.,TRBJ1-5,TRBV14,15,.,TGTGCCAGCCGCCCCGACAGTTATAGCAATCAGCCCCAGCATTTT,CASRPDSYSNQPQHF
.,TRBJ2-6,TRBV5-1,18,TRBD2,TGCGCCAGCAGCTTAACTACTAGCGGGAGGGCCGGGGCCAACGTCCTGACTTTC,CASSLTTSGRAGANVLTF
.,TRBJ1-2,TRBV6-1,13,.,TGTGCCAGCAGTGTGAGGGGGGCCTATGGCTACACCTTC,CASSVRGAYGYTF
.,TRBJ1-1,TRBV5-1,16,.,TGCGCCAGCAGCTTGGGCCCGGGGGGGACCGATGCTGAAGCTTTCTTT,CASSLGPGGTDAEAFF
.,TRBJ2-3,TRBV4-2,16,TRBD2,TGTGCCAGCAGCCAGCTAGCGGGAGGGAGCACAGATACGCAGTATTTT,CASSQLAGGSTDTQYF
.,TRBJ2-7,TRBV28,12,.,TGTGCCAGCAGTGGGGGCTCCTACGAGCAGTACTTC,CASSGGSYEQYF
.,TRBJ2-3,TRBV27,17,.,TGTGCCAGCAGTTTAGGTCGAGGGCGGGGATGCACAGATACGCAGTATTTT,CASSLGRGRGCTDTQYF
.,TRBJ1-1,TRBV5-1,14,.,TGCGCCAGCAGCCCGGGGAGCATGAACACTGAAGCTTTCTTT,CASSPGSMNTEAFF
.,TRBJ1-2,TRBV5-1,16,.,TGCGCCAGCAGCTTGGTTAGGGGGATGAGGAACTATGGCTACACCTTC,CASSLVRGMRNYGYTF
.,TRBJ2-2,TRBV5-4,18,TRBD2,TGTGCCAGCAGCAGAGGACTAGCGGGAGGGCCGCGGACCGGGGAGCTGTTTTTT,CASSRGLAGGPRTGELFF
.,TRBJ1-3,TRBV7-9,17,.,TGTGCCAGCAGCTCGTGGCCGGGTAAGAGGTCTGGAAACACCATATATTTT,CASSSWPGKRSGNTIYF
.,TRBJ2-1,TRBV25-1,17,.,TGTGCCAGCAGTGAATCCGGCGGGGTGCGGGACGGCAATGAGCAGTTCTTC,CASSESGGVRDGNEQFF
once,TRBJ2-1,TRBV7-9,16,.,TGTGCCAGCAGCTTTGAAAGTATCCAGGCCTACAATGAGCAGTTCTTC,CASSFESIQAYNEQFF
few,TRBJ1-3,TRBV11-3,14,.,TGTGCCAGCAGCCCAGCGGACTCTGGAAACACCATATATTTT,CASSPADSGNTIYF
.,TRBJ1-1,TRBV28,15,.,TGTGCCAGCAGTTATAGACGGGCCTTAAACACTGAAGCTTTCTTT,CASSYRRALNTEAFF
.,TRBJ1-2,TRBV7-9,13,.,TGTGTCAGCAGCTTGTTGACAAGTCATGGCTACACCTTC,CVSSLLTSHGYTF
.,TRBJ2-3,TRBV19,11,.,TGTGCCAGTAGTGGTTTCGGGGACTCCTATTTT,CASSGFGDSYF
.,TRBJ1-2,TRBV5-1,14,TRBD1,TGCGCCAGCAGCTCCCAGGGGGACCCATATGGCTACACCTTC,CASSSQGDPYGYTF
.,TRBJ2-2,TRBV28,16,.,TGTGCCAGCATTGCGGAACGACTTAGGAGCACCGGGGAGCTGTTTTTT,CASIAERLRSTGELFF
.,TRBJ2-5,TRBV7-3,16,TRBD2,TGTGCCAGCAGCTTTGACGAGGGGAGGGTCCAAGAGACCCAGTACTTC,CASSFDEGRVQETQYF
.,TRBJ2-7,TRBV5-1,14,.,TGCGCCAGCAGCTTGGGGGACAACCTCTACGAGCAGTACTTC,CASSLGDNLYEQYF